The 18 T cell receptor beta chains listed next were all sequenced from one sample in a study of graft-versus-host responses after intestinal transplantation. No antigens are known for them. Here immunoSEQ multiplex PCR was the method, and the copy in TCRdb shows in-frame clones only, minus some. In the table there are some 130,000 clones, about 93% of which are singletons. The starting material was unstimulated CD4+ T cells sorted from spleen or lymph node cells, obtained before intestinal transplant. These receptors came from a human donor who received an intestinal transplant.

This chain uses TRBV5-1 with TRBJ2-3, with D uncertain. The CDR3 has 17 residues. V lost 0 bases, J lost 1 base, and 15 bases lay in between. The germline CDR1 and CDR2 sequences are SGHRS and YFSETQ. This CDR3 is CASSLAKVKKGTDTQYF. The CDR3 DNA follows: TGCGCCAGCAGCTTGGCAAAGGTTAAGAAAGGCACAGATACGCAGTATTTT.

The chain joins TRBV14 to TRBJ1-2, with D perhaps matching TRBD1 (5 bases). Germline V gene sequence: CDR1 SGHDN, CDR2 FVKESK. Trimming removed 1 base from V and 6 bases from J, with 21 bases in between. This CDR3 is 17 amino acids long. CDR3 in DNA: TGTGCCAGCAGCCAAGCGTCATATCCTTCCCAGGGCGATGGCTACACCTTC. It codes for CASSQASYPSQGDGYTF.

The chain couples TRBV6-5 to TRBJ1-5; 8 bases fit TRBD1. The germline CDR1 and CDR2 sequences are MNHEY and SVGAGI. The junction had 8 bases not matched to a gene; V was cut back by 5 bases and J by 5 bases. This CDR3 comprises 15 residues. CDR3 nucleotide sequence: TGTGCCAGCAGTCCACTCGGACAGGGCTATCAGCCCCAGCATTTT. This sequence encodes CASSPLGQGYQPQHF.

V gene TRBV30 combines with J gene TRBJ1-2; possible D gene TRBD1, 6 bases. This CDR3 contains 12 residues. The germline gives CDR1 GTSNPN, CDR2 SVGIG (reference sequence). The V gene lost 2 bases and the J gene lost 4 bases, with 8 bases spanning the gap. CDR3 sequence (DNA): TGTGCCTGGAGTAAGGGGGGCTATGGCTACACCTTC. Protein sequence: CAWSKGGYGYTF.

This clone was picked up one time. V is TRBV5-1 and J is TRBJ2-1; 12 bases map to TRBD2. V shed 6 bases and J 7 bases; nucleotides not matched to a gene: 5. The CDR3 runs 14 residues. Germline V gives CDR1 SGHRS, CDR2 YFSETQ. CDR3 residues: CASKRTSGKNEQFF. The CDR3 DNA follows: TGCGCCAGCAAGCGGACTAGCGGGAAAAATGAGCAGTTCTTC.

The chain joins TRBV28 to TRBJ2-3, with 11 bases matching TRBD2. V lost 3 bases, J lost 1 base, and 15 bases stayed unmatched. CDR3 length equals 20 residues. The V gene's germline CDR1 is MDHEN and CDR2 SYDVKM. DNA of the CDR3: TGTGCCAGCAGTTTTCAGACTAGCGGGATTGGTAGGGGAGGCACAGATACGCAGTATTTT. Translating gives CASSFQTSGIGRGGTDTQYF.

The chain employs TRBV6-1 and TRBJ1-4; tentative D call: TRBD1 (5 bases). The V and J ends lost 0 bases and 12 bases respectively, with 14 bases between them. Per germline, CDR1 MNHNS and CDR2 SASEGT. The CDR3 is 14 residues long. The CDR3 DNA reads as TGTGCCAGCAGTGAAGCGGCAGGGTCAGCGGAACTGTTTTTT. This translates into CASSEAAGSAELFF.

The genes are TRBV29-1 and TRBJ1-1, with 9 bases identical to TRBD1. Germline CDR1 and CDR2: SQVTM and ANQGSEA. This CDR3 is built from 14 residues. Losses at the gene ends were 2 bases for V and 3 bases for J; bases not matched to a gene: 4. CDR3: CSVENRGPYTEAFF. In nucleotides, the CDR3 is TGCAGCGTTGAAAACAGGGGGCCATACACTGAAGCTTTCTTT.

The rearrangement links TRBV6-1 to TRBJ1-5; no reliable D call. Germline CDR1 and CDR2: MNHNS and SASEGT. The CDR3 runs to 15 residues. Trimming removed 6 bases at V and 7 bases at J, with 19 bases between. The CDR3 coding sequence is TGTGCCAGCAGCGACCACCTTACAGATAACCAGCCCCAGCATTTT. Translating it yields CASSDHLTDNQPQHF.

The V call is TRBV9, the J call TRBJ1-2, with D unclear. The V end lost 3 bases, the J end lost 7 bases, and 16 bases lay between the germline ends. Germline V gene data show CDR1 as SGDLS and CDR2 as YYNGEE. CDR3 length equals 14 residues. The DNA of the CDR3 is TGTGCCAGCAGCGCCGGGGTCCCGGCGGGTGGCTACACCTTC. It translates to CASSAGVPAGGYTF.

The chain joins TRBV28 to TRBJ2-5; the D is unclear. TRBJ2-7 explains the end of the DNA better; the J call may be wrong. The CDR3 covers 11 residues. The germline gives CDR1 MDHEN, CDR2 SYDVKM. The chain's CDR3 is CASSKRYEQYF. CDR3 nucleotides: TGTGCCAGCAGCAAGAGGTACGAGCAGTACTTC.

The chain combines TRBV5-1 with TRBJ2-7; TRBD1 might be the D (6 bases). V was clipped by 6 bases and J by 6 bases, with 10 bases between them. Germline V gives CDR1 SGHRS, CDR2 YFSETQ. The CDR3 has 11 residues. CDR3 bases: TGCGCCAGCACTTCAGGGGTCGAGCAGTACTTC. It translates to CASTSGVEQYF.

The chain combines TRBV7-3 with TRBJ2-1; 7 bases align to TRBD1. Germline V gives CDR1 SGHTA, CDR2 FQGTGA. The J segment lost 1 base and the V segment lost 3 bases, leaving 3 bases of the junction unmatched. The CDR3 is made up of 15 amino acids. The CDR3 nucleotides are TGTGCCAGCAGCTTTGAGGGGGCTTCCTACAATGAGCAGTTCTTC. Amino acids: CASSFEGASYNEQFF.

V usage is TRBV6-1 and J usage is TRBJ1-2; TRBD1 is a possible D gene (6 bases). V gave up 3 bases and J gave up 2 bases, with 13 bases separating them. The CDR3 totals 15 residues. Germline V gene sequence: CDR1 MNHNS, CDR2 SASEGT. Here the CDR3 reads CASSDPRTDNYGYTF. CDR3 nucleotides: TGTGCCAGCAGTGACCCCAGGACAGACAACTATGGCTACACCTTC.

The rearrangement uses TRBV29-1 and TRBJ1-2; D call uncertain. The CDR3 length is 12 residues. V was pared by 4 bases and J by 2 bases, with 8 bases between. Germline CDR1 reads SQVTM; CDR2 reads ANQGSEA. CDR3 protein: CSVVWRNYGYTF. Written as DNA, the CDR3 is TGCAGCGTTGTATGGAGAAACTATGGCTACACCTTC.

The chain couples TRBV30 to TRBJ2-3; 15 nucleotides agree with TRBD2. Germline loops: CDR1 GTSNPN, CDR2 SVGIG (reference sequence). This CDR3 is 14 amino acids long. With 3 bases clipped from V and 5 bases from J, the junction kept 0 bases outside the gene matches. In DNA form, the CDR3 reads TGTGCCTGGAGGGGACTAGCGGGAGGAGATACGCAGTATTTT. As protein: CAWRGLAGGDTQYF.

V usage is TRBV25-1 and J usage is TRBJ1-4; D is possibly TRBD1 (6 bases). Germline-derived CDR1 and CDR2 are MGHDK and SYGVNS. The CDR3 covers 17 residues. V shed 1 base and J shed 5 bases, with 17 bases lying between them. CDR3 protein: CASSESTRGQRNEKLFF. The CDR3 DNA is TGTGCCAGCAGTGAATCCACCCGAGGACAGAGAAATGAAAAACTGTTTTTT.

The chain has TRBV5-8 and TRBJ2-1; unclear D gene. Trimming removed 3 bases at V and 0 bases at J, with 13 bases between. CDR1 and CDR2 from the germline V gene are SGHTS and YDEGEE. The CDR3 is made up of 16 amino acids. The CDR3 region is CASSSYQVSSYNEQFF. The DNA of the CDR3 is TGTGCCAGCAGCTCTTATCAGGTCAGCTCCTACAATGAGCAGTTCTTC.